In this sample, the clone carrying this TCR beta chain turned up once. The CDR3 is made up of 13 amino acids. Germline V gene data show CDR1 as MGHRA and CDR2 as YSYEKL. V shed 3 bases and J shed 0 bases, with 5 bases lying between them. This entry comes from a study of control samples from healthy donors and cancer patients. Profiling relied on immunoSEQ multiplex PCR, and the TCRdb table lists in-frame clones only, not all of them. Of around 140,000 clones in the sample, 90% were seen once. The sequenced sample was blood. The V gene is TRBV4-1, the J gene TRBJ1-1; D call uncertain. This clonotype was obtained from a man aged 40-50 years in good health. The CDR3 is CASSHKVNTEAFF. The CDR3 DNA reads TGCGCCAGCAGCCACAAGGTGAACACTGAAGCTTTCTTT.